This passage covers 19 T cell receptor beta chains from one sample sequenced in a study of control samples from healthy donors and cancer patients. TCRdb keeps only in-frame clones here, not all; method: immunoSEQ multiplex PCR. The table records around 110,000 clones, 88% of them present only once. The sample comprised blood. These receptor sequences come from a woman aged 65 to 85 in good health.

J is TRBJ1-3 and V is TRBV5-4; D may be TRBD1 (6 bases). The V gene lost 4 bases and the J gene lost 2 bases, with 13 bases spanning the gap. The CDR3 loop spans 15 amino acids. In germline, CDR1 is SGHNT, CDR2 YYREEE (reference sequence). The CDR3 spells CASSPSQGPGNTIYF. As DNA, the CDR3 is TGTGCCAGCAGCCCGTCACAGGGCCCTGGAAACACCATATATTTT.

The CDR3 nucleotides read TGTGCCAGCAGCTCTAGCGGGGGGACAGGGAGGGAGGATTCACCCCTCCACTTT. It specifies CASSSSGGTGREDSPLHF. The chain joins TRBV11-2 to TRBJ1-6; 9 bases agree with TRBD1. CDR1 SGHAT and CDR2 FQNNGV come from the germline V gene. CDR3 size: 18 residues. With 4 bases clipped from V and 8 bases from J, the junction kept 15 bases outside the gene matches.

The CDR3 region is CASGTGAFTEAFF. The CDR3 nucleotides are TGCGCCAGCGGGACAGGGGCCTTCACTGAAGCTTTCTTT. V gene TRBV4-1 combines with J gene TRBJ1-1; 10 nucleotides line up with TRBD1. This CDR3 region has 13 residues. The V gene end was trimmed by 8 bases and the J gene end by 4 bases; junction bases not matched to a gene: 4. Germline CDR1 reads MGHRA; CDR2 reads YSYEKL.

In DNA form, the CDR3 reads TGTGCCAGTTACCTCCGGGACGGTGGAAACACCATATATTTT. Translation gives CASYLRDGGNTIYF. The V and J genes are TRBV6-5 and TRBJ1-3, with D tentatively TRBD1 (5 bases). This CDR3 has 14 residues. V was trimmed by 9 bases and J by 3 bases, leaving 15 bases between them. From germline, CDR1 is MNHEY and CDR2 SVGAGI.

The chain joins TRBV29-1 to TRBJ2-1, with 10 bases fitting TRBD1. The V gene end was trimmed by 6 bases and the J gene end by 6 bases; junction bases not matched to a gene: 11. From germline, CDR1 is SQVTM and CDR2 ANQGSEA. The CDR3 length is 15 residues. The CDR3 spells CSVDPGTGVRNEQFF. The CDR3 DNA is TGCAGCGTGGACCCCGGGACAGGGGTCCGCAATGAGCAGTTCTTC.

The CDR3: CATSQQGWKDTIYF. CDR3 bases: TGTGCCACCTCTCAACAGGGCTGGAAGGACACCATATATTTT. The rearrangement joins TRBV6-5 to TRBJ1-3, with D tentatively TRBD1 (6 bases). Trimming pared 10 bases from V and 8 bases from J, leaving 21 bases between. The CDR3 runs 14 residues. The germline gives CDR1 MNHEY, CDR2 SVGAGI.

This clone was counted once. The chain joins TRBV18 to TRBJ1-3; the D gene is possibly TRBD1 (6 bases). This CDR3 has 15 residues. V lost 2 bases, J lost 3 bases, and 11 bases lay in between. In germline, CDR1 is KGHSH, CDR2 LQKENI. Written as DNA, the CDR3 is TGTGCCAGCTCACCAACGGGGGCTAATGGAAACACCATATATTTT. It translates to CASSPTGANGNTIYF.

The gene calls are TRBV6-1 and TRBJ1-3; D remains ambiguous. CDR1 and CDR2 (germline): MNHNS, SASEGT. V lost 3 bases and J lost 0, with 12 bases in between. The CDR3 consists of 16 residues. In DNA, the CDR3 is TGTGCCAGCAGTGACAGGTTCAGTTACTCTGGAAACACCATATATTTT. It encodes CASSDRFSYSGNTIYF.

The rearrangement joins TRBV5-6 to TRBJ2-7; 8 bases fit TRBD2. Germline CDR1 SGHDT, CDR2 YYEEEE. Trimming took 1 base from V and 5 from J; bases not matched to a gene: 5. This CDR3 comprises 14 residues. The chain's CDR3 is CASSLRLAQHEQYF. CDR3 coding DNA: TGTGCCAGCAGCTTGAGACTAGCGCAACACGAGCAGTACTTC. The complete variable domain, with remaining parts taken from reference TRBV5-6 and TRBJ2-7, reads DAGVTQSPTHLIKTRGQQVTLRCSPKSGHDTVSWYQQALGQGPQFIFQYYEEEERQRGNFPDRFSGHQFPNYSSELNVNALLLGDSALYLCASSLRLAQHEQYFGPGTRLTVT.

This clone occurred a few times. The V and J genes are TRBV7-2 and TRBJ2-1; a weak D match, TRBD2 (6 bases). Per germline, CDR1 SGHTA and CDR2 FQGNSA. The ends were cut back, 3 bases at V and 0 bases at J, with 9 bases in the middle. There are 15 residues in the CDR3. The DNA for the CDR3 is TGTGCCAGCAGCTTTTACGGGAGCTCCTACAATGAGCAGTTCTTC. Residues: CASSFYGSSYNEQFF.

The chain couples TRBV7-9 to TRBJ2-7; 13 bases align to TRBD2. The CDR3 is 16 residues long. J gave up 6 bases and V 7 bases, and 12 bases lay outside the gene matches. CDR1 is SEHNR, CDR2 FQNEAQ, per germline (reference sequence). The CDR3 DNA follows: TGTGCCAGCACCCTCCAACTAGCGGGGGGGCCGGGCGAGCAGTACTTC. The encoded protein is CASTLQLAGGPGEQYF.

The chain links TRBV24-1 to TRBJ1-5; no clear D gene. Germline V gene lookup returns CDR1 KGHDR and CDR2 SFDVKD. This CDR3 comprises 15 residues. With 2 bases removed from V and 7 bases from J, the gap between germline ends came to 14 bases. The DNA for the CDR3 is TGTGCCACCAGTGATTCTCTGCTTGGCGGGCAGCCCCAGCATTTT. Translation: CATSDSLLGGQPQHF.

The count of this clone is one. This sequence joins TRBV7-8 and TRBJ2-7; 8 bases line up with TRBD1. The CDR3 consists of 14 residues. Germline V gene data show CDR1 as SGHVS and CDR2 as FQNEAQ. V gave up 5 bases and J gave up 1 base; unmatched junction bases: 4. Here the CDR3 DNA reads TGTGCCAGCAGCGCAGGACAGGGTTCCTACGAGCAGTACTTC. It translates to CASSAGQGSYEQYF.

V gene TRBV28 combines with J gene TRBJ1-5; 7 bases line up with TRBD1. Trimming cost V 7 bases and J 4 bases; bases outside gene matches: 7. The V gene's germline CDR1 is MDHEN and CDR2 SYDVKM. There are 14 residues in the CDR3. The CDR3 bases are TGTGCCAGCACCCGCGCAGGGGGTAATCAGCCCCAGCATTTT. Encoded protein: CASTRAGGNQPQHF. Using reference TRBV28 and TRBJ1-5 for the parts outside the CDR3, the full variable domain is DVKVTQSSRYLVKRTGEKVFLECVQDMDHENMFWYRQDPGLGLRLIYFSYDVKMKEKGDIPEGYSVSREKKERFSLILESASTNQTSMYLCASTRAGGNQPQHFGDGTRLSIL.

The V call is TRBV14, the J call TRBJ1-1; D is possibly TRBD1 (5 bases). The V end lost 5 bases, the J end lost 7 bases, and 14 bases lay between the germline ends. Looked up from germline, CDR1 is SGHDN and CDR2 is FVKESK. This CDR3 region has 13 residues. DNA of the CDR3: TGTGCCAGCAGCACTCCAGGGATAATTGAAGCTTTCTTT. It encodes CASSTPGIIEAFF.

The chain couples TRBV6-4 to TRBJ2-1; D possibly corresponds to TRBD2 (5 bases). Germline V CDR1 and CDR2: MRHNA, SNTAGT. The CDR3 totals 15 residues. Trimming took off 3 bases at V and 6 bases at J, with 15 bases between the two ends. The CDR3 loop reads CASSEYHTGINEQFF. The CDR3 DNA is TGTGCCAGCAGTGAGTACCACACGGGGATCAATGAGCAGTTCTTC.

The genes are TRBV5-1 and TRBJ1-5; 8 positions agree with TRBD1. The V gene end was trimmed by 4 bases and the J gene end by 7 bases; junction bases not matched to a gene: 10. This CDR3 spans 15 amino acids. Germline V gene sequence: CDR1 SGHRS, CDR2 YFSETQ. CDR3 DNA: TGCGCCAGCAGCCCCGGACAGGGTACGGGACAGCCCCAGCATTTT. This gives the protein CASSPGQGTGQPQHF.

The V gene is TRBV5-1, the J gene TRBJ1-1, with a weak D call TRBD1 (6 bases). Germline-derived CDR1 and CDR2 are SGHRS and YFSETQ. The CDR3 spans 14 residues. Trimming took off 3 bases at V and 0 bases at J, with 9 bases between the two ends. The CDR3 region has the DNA TGCGCCAGCAGCTCAGACAGGATGAACACTGAAGCTTTCTTT. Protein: CASSSDRMNTEAFF. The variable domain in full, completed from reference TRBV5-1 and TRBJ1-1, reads KAGVTQTPRYLIKTRGQQVTLSCSPISGHRSVSWYQQTPGQGLQFLFEYFSETQRNKGNFPGRFSGRQFSNSRSEMNVSTLELGDSALYLCASSSDRMNTEAFFGQGTRLTVV.

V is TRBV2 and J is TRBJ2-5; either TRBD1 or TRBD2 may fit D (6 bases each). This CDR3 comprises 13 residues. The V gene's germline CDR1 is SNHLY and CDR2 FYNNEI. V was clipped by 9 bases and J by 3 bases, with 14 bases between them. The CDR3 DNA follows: TGTGCCAGTCACTCCGGGGGCGAAGAGACCCAGTACTTC. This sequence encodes CASHSGGEETQYF.